Listed below are T cell receptor beta chains from one sample, sequenced in a study of cytomegalovirus exposure and HLA in healthy donors. Data came from immunoSEQ multiplex PCR; TCRdb stores just in-frame clones and leaves some out. The repertoire holds 150,000 or so clones, with over 60% as singletons. The sequenced sample was PBMCs. These receptors were taken from a man in his forties in good health and CMV-seropositive. The CDR3 runs from the conserved cysteine through the conserved F or W. The D gene is left open where the match is weak. Size is stated for part of the rows, as once, few or many counts, or as a class when the clone is expanded.

V: TRBV18; size: few; length: 14; D: .; J: TRBJ1-2; DNA: TGTGCCAGCTCACCAAAAAGTGAGAACTATGGCTACACCTTC; CDR3: CASSPKSENYGYTF
V: TRBV5-5; size: .; length: 13; D: .; J: TRBJ2-7; DNA: TGTGCCAGCAGCTTCTCCCCCTATCTCGAGCAGTACTTC; CDR3: CASSFSPYLEQYF
V: TRBV7-5; size: .; length: 16; D: .; J: TRBJ2-1; DNA: TGTGTCAGAAGCTTAGCGCCCGCGGGAGGGCCTCTTGAGCAGTTCTTC; CDR3: CVRSLAPAGGPLEQFF
V: TRBV7-9; size: .; length: 14; D: .; J: TRBJ2-5; DNA: TGTGCCAGCAGCTTATTCCACGACCGACGGGAGCAGTACTTC; CDR3: CASSLFHDRREQYF
V: TRBV28; size: .; length: 18; D: TRBD1; J: TRBJ1-2; DNA: TGTGCCAGCAGTTTGGACAGGATAGGGACCCTGGCTAACTATGGCTACACCTTC; CDR3: CASSLDRIGTLANYGYTF
V: TRBV13; size: .; length: 14; D: .; J: TRBJ2-1; DNA: TGTGCCAGCAGCTTAGAACAGGGGAGGAATGAGCAGTTCTTC; CDR3: CASSLEQGRNEQFF
V: TRBV4-3; size: few; length: 15; D: .; J: TRBJ1-4; DNA: TGCGCCAGCAGCCAAGGGTACACAGGGAGTGAAAAACTGTTTTTT; CDR3: CASSQGYTGSEKLFF
V: TRBV30; size: .; length: 12; D: .; J: TRBJ2-7; DNA: TGTGCCTGGGGAGGGGTTTCGTACGAGCAGTACTTC; CDR3: CAWGGVSYEQYF
V: TRBV6-1; size: .; length: 16; D: TRBD2; J: TRBJ2-1; DNA: TGTGCCAGCAGTGAAAGGGGAGGGAGGGCCCTCGGTGAGCAGTTCTTC; CDR3: CASSERGGRALGEQFF
V: TRBV5-1; size: few; length: 14; D: .; J: TRBJ2-3; DNA: TGCGCCAGCAGCACAGGTGGGGTGACAGATACGCAGTATTTT; CDR3: CASSTGGVTDTQYF
V: TRBV29-1; size: .; length: 13; D: .; J: TRBJ2-7; DNA: TGCAGCGTTGGAGGTGTGAGCTCCTACGAGCAGTACTTC; CDR3: CSVGGVSSYEQYF
V: TRBV19; size: .; length: 12; D: TRBD2; J: TRBJ2-4; DNA: TGTGCCAGTAAGGGACTAGTAAACATTCAGTACTTC; CDR3: CASKGLVNIQYF